This T cell receptor beta chain was profiled in a study of control samples from healthy donors and cancer patients. Measured with immunoSEQ multiplex PCR; TCRdb has only the in-frame clones, and not every one. The data hold roughly 90,000 clones, with approximately 88% observed a single time. This clone was observed a single time. V was shortened by 2 bases and J by 9 bases, with 5 bases between the two germline ends. CDR1 is LGHDT and CDR2 is YNNKEL in the germline V gene (reference sequence). The CDR3 has 12 amino acids. The chain couples TRBV3-1 (or the pseudogene TRBV3-2) to TRBJ1-6, with unresolved D. This receptor was identified in a woman aged 45-65 years with colorectal cancer. The sequenced sample was PBMCs. For the CDR3, the DNA is TGTGCCAGCAGCCAAAAGGGTTCACCCCTCCACTTT. Translating gives CASSQKGSPLHF.